Included here is one T cell receptor (beta chain) sequence, with context. Antigen unknown. The method was immunoSEQ multiplex PCR; TCRdb's version includes in-frame clones alone and lacks a portion of them. The table includes some 100,000 clones, 75% to 95% detected once. This specimen comes from a study of siplizumab effects on memory and regulatory T cells. Study results and caveats: Naive T cells seemed more diverse than memory cells; they also seemed major alloresponse contributors. Alloreactive sequences that could be traced to unstimulated CD4+ memory cells showed a significant reduction under siplizumab. Naive or memory phenotype assignment was not possible for roughly 80-95% of proliferating CD4+ or CD8+ clones.

This CDR3 contains 13 residues. CDR1 is SGHTA and CDR2 is FQGNSA in the germline V gene. The germline V and J ends were trimmed by 2 bases and 7 bases, with 6 bases remaining between them. The sample comprised CD4+ T cells sorted from blood. This chain uses TRBV7-2 with TRBJ1-6; no definite D call. The sequence came from a human donor in good health. Some clones in this sample may be carry-over from other donors' samples. The CDR3 reads CASSLQANSPLHF. CDR3 nucleotide sequence: TGTGCCAGCAGCTTACAGGCGAATTCACCCCTCCACTTT.